The sequence of this T cell receptor (beta chain) was determined in a study of T cells in Graves' hyperthyroidism and ophthalmopathy. On the study more broadly: Peripheral blood specimens were obtained at initial diagnosis, prior to any treatment. Study-wide points: Blood samples included most of the expanded thyroid clonotypes exceeding 0.001.

RNA transcripts yielded amplified TCR beta CDR3 regions. The TCR CDR3 was amplified in a first-round RT-PCR using the HTBI primer set. TCRdb reanalysed the multiplex PCR reads using MiXCR and keeps one entry per CDR3 protein. The sample holds a few hundred thousand distinct CDR3 sequences, around 15% seen once. Germline V gene data show CDR1 as SGHKS and CDR2 as YYEKEE (reference sequence). The CDR3 runs 15 residues. V lost 1 base, J lost 4 bases, and 13 bases lay in between. Uncontrolled infection, other autoimmune disease, pregnancy or lactation excluded patients. The diagnostic basis comprised clinical symptoms, serum thyroxine and TRAb, thyroid ultrasound and orbital computed tomography. Concerning this clonotype itself: Antigen unknown.

The chain combines TRBV5-5 with TRBJ2-3; D not certain. This receptor was taken from a middle-aged woman with Graves' ophthalmopathy. What was sequenced was blood. This CDR3 reads CASSLSAGAADTQYF. CDR3 bases: TGTGCCAGCAGCTTGTCAGCCGGAGCCGCAGATACGCAGTATTTT.